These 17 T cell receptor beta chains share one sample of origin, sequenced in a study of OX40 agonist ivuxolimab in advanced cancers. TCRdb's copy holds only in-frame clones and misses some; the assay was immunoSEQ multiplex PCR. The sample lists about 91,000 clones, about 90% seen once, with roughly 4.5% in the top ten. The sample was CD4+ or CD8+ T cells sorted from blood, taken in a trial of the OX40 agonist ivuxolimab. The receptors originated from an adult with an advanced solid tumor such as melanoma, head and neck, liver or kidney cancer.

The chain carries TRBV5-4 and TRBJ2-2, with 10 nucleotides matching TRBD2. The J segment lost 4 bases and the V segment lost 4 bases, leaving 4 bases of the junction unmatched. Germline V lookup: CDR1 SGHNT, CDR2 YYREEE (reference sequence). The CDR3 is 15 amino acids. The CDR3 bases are TGTGCCAGCAGCCAGGGACTAGCGTTCACCGGGGAGCTGTTTTTT. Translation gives CASSQGLAFTGELFF.

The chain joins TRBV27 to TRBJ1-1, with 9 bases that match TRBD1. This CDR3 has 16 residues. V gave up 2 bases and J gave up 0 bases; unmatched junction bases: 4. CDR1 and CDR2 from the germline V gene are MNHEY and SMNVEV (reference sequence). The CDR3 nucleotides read TGTGCCAGCAGTTTACGGGGGACAGGGATGAACACTGAAGCTTTCTTT. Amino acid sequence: CASSLRGTGMNTEAFF.

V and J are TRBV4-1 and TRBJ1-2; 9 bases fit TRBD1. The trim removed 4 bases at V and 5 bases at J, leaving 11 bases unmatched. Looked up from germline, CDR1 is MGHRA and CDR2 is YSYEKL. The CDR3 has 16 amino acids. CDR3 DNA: TGCGCCAGCAGCCGGGCGGGACAGGGAGCTGGATATGGCTACACCTTC. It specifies CASSRAGQGAGYGYTF.

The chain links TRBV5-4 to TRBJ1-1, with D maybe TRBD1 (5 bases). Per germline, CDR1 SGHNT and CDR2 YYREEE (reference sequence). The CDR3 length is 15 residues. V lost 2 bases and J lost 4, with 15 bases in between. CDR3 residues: CASSLRDRPVTEAFF. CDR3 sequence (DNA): TGTGCCAGCAGCTTAAGGGACCGACCAGTCACTGAAGCTTTCTTT. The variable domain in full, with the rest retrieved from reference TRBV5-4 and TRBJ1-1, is ETGVTQSPTHLIKTRGQQVTLRCSSQSGHNTVSWYQQALGQGPQFIFQYYREEENGRGNFPPRFSGLQFPNYSSELNVNALELDDSALYLCASSLRDRPVTEAFFGQGTRLTVV.

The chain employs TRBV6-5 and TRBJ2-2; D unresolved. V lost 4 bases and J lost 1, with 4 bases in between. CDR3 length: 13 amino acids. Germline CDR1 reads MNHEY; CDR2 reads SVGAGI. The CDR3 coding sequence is TGTGCCAGCAGTTGGGGGAACACCGGGGAGCTGTTTTTT. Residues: CASSWGNTGELFF.

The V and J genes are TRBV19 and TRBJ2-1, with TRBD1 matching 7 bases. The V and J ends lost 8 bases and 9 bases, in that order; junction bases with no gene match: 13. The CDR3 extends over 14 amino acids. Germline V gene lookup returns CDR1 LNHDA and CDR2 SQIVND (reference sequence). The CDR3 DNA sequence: TGTGCCAGTTCCGGGACAGAAGGGCTTGGTGAGCAGTTCTTC. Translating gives CASSGTEGLGEQFF. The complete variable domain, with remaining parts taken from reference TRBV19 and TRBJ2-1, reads DGGITQSPKYLFRKEGQNVTLSCEQNLNHDAMYWYRQDPGQGLRLIYYSQIVNDFQKGDIAEGYSVSREKKESFPLTVTSAQKNPTAFYLCASSGTEGLGEQFFGPGTRLTVL.

DNA for the CDR3: TGTGCCACCAGCAGAGATCCTAAGGGATATCCAGATACGCAGTATTTT. Amino acid sequence: CATSRDPKGYPDTQYF. The chain employs TRBV15 and TRBJ2-3; D is unresolved. The V end lost 0 bases, the J end lost 4 bases, and 14 bases lay between the germline ends. This CDR3 region has 16 residues. Germline V gene sequence: CDR1 LNHNV, CDR2 YYDKDF (reference sequence). Full variable domain (missing parts from reference TRBV15 and TRBJ2-3): DAMVIQNPRYQVTQFGKPVTLSCSQTLNHNVMYWYQQKSSQAPKLLFHYYDKDFNNEADTPDNFQSRRPNTSFCFLDIRSPGLGDTAMYLCATSRDPKGYPDTQYFGPGTRLTVL.

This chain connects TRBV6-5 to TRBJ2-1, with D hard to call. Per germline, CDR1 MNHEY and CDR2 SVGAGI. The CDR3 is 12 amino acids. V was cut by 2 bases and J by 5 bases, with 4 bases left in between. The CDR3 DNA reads TGTGCCAGCAGTTACACGGACAATGAGCAGTTCTTC. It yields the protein CASSYTDNEQFF.

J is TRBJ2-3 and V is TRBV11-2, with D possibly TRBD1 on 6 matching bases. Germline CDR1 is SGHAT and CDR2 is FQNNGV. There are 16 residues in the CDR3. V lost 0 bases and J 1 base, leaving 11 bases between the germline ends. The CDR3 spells CASSLDRAGGTDTQYF. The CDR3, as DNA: TGTGCCAGCAGCTTAGATCGGGCAGGGGGCACAGATACGCAGTATTTT. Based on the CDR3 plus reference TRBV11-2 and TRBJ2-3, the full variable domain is EAGVAQSPRYKIIEKRQSVAFWCNPISGHATLYWYQQILGQGPKLLIQFQNNGVVDDSQLPKDRFSAERLKGVDSTLKIQPAKLEDSAVYLCASSLDRAGGTDTQYFGPGTRLTVL.

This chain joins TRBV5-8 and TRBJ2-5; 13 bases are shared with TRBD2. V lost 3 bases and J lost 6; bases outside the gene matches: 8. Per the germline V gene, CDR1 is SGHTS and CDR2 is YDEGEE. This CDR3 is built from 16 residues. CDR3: CASSSRTSGSWKTQYF. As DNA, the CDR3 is TGTGCCAGCAGCTCCAGGACTAGCGGGAGTTGGAAGACCCAGTACTTC.

The CDR3 DNA reads TGCGCCAGCAGTAATTCGCAGGGCGAGTACGAGCAGTACTTC. It specifies CASSNSQGEYEQYF. This sequence joins TRBV23-1 and TRBJ2-7, with D possibly TRBD1 on 5 matching bases. TRBV23-1 is an ORF; its function is uncertain. Trimming cost V 5 bases and J 4 bases, with 15 bases left between them. CDR3 length: 14 amino acids.

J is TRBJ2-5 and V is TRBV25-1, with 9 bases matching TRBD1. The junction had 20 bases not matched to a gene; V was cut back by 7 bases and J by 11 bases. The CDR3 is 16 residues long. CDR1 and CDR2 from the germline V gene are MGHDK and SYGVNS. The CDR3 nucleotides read TGTGCCAGCACGCCAGAACAGGGACAGGGAGGGTCGAGGCAGTACTTC. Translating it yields CASTPEQGQGGSRQYF.

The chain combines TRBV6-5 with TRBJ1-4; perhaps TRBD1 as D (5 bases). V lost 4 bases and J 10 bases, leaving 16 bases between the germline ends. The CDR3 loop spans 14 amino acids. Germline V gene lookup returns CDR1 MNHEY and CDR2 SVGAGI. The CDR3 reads CASSSTTVSSKLFF. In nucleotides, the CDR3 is TGTGCCAGCAGTTCCACGACAGTTTCCTCAAAACTGTTTTTT.

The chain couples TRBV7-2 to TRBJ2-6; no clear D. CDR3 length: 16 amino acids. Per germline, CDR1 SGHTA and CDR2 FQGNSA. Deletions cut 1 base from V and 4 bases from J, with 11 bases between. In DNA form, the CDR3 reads TGTGCCAGCAGCTTAGGTCTCCGGGTCGGGGCCAACGTCCTGACTTTC. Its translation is CASSLGLRVGANVLTF.

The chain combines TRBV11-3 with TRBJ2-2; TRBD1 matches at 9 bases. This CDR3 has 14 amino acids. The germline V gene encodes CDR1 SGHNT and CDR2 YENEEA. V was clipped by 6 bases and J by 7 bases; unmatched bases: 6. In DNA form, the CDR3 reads TGTGCCAGCAGGACAGGGGGAGTTAACGGGGAGCTGTTTTTT. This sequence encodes CASRTGGVNGELFF. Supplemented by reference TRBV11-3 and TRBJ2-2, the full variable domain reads EAGVVQSPRYKIIEKKQPVAFWCNPISGHNTLYWYLQNLGQGPELLIRYENEEAVDDSQLPKDRFSAERLKGVDSTLKIQPAELGDSAVYLCASRTGGVNGELFFGEGSRLTVL.

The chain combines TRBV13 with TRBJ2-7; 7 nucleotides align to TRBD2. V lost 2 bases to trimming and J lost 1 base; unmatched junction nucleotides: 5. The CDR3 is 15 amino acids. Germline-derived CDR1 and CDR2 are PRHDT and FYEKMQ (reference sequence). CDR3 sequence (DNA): TGTGCCAGCAGCTTAACCCTAGCGGTATCCTACGAGCAGTACTTC. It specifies CASSLTLAVSYEQYF.

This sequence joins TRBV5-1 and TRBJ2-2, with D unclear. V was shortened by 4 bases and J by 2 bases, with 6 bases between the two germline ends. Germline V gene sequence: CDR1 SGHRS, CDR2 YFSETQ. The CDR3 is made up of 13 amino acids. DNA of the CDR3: TGCGCCAGCAGCGAAATAAACACCGGGGAGCTGTTTTTT. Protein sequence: CASSEINTGELFF.